The TCR beta chain under discussion was sequenced for a study of cytomegalovirus exposure and HLA in healthy donors. Study-wide points: The listing of 150 to 200 TCR beta chains classed them as cytomegalovirus-associated.

The germline V and J ends were trimmed by 5 bases and 3 bases, with 5 bases remaining between them. The CDR3 is 12 amino acids. Germline lookup yields CDR1 MDHEN and CDR2 SYDVKM. The PCR used 60 Vbeta and 13 Jbeta primers. TCRdb's table, derived via immunoSEQ multiplex PCR, lists solely in-frame clones and lacks some. Among over 80,000 clones listed, about 79% were seen once. Only a few counts were recorded for this clone. Antigen unknown. The TCR comes from a female donor in good health and CMV-seronegative. The rearrangement links TRBV28 to TRBJ1-3; D ambiguous. Sample: PBMCs. The CDR3 region has the DNA TGTGCCAGCAGTCTACTTGGAAACACCATATATTTT. Residues: CASSLLGNTIYF.